The 23 T cell receptor beta chains below all came from one sample that was sequenced in a study of T-cell memory formation after mild COVID-19. TCRdb reanalysed the 5' RACE reads using MiXCR and keeps one entry per CDR3 protein. There are 200,000 to 300,000 distinct CDR3 sequences in the sample; over 9% occur only once, and 22% lies in the top ten. The sequenced material came from PBMCs or a T cell subset sorted from them (not recorded which). All receptors derive from a man between 18 and 35 years old who had mild COVID-19 (a few samples of this study predate the infection). Cell type and time point are not known.

This clonotype occurred a few times. V usage is TRBV24-1 and J usage is TRBJ2-6; D remains ambiguous. CDR3 length: 16 residues. The ends were cut back, 0 bases at V and 2 bases at J, with 7 bases in the middle. Germline lookup yields CDR1 KGHDR and CDR2 SFDVKD. CDR3 in amino acids: CATSDLLLPGANVLTF. For the CDR3, the DNA is TGTGCCACCAGTGATTTGCTTCTCCCTGGGGCCAACGTCCTGACTTTC.

The CDR3 protein is CAWSVSGGSADTQYF. In DNA form, the CDR3 reads TGTGCCTGGAGTGTAAGCGGGGGTAGTGCAGATACGCAGTATTTT. The chain employs TRBV30 and TRBJ2-3; 8 bases agree with TRBD2. The germline CDR1 and CDR2 sequences are GTSNPN and SVGIG (reference sequence). The junction had 6 bases not matched to a gene; V was cut back by 0 bases and J by 4 bases. The CDR3 is made up of 15 amino acids.

This clonotype came up many times. The rearrangement uses TRBV5-1 and TRBJ1-2, with unresolved D. CDR1 and CDR2 from the germline V gene are SGHRS and YFSETQ. Trimming shortened V by 5 bases and J by 8 bases, and 16 bases separated the two germline ends. CDR3 length: 13 amino acids. CDR3 protein: CASRTGPIEGYTF. The CDR3 region has the DNA TGCGCCAGCAGGACTGGCCCTATCGAGGGCTACACCTTC.

This chain connects TRBV2 to TRBJ1-1; D remains unclear. Trimming left V 11 bases short and J 7 bases short, with 20 bases between. The germline gives CDR1 SNHLY, CDR2 FYNNEI. The CDR3 runs 13 residues. The CDR3 loop is CAHDTRSDGEAFF. In DNA, the CDR3 is TGTGCCCACGATACCCGGTCGGACGGTGAAGCTTTCTTT.

This clonotype was picked up a small number of times. The chain uses TRBV3-1 and TRBJ1-4; 7 bases line up with TRBD1. CDR3 length equals 16 residues. V was pared by 0 bases and J by 3 bases, with 4 bases of the junction left unmatched. In germline, CDR1 is LGHDT, CDR2 YNNKEL (reference sequence). The DNA of the CDR3 is TGTGCCAGCAGCCAAGAACAGGGGCGGGCTAATGAAAAACTGTTTTTT. Encoded protein: CASSQEQGRANEKLFF.

This clonotype was counted ten times or more. This chain uses TRBV6-4 with TRBJ2-2, with D maybe TRBD1 (5 bases). This CDR3 comprises 13 residues. V was trimmed by 3 bases and J by 3 bases, leaving 5 bases between them. Germline V gives CDR1 MRHNA, CDR2 SNTAGT. The CDR3, as DNA: TGTGCCAGCAGTGAAGGGGACACCGGGGAGCTGTTTTTT. It translates to CASSEGDTGELFF.

This clonotype was counted between two and nine times. The rearrangement joins TRBV4-1 to TRBJ2-2; TRBD1 is a possible D gene (6 bases). The CDR3 is 16 amino acids. Germline loops: CDR1 MGHRA, CDR2 YSYEKL. Trimming took 1 base from V and 3 from J, leaving 12 bases between them. This CDR3 is CASSQGSRGYTGELFF. CDR3 DNA sequence: TGCGCCAGCAGCCAAGGGAGCAGGGGTTACACCGGGGAGCTGTTTTTT.

This clonotype was recorded at least ten times. This sequence joins TRBV7-8 and TRBJ1-5; perhaps TRBD1 as D (5 bases). CDR3 size: 16 residues. Trimming shortened V by 6 bases and J by 0 bases, and 15 bases separated the two germline ends. From germline, CDR1 is SGHVS and CDR2 FQNEAQ. The CDR3 spells CASRRTGTDSNQPQHF. DNA of the CDR3: TGTGCCAGCAGACGAACCGGGACGGATAGCAATCAGCCCCAGCATTTT.

In this sample, this clonotype turned up a few times. The V and J genes are TRBV29-1 and TRBJ2-1, with D perhaps matching TRBD1 (6 bases). Trimming stripped 1 base from V and 5 bases from J, with 12 bases between. The CDR3 has 14 amino acids. From germline, CDR1 is SQVTM and CDR2 ANQGSEA. The chain's CDR3 is CSVEAGQNNNEQFF. CDR3 DNA sequence: TGCAGCGTTGAAGCTGGACAGAACAACAATGAGCAGTTCTTC.

This chain connects TRBV5-1 to TRBJ1-1, with D maybe TRBD1 (5 bases). Germline CDR1 is SGHRS and CDR2 is YFSETQ. There are 15 residues in the CDR3. The V end was cut by 1 base, the J end by 6 bases, with 16 bases between. The CDR3 protein is CASSLTGTGVPEAFF. CDR3 sequence (DNA): TGCGCCAGCAGCTTGACAGGAACGGGGGTCCCTGAAGCTTTCTTT.

This clonotype has just a few counts. The chain recombines TRBV7-9 with TRBJ2-3; D may be TRBD1 or TRBD2 (5 bases each). The ends were cut back, 10 bases at V and 4 bases at J, with 15 bases in the middle. This CDR3 has 13 amino acids. CDR1 and CDR2 from the germline V gene are SEHNR and FQNEAQ (reference sequence). In DNA form, the CDR3 reads TGTGCCACGGGGCAGAGGTCCGCAGATACGCAGTATTTT. As protein: CATGQRSADTQYF.

Only a few counts were recorded for this clonotype. The J gene is TRBJ2-3, the V gene TRBV5-6; D not certain. Germline V CDR1 and CDR2: SGHDT, YYEEEE. V was pared by 4 bases and J by 0 bases, with 9 bases between. The CDR3 spans 14 residues. CDR3 sequence reads: CASSQYESTDTQYF. As DNA, the CDR3 is TGTGCCAGCAGCCAGTACGAGAGCACAGATACGCAGTATTTT.

The chain uses TRBV18 and TRBJ1-1; TRBD1 agrees at 8 bases. Trimming cost V 4 bases and J 4 bases; bases outside gene matches: 5. This CDR3 is built from 14 residues. The germline V gene has CDR1 KGHSH and CDR2 LQKENI. Here the CDR3 DNA reads TGTGCCAGCTCACTGGACAGGGTAGTCACTGAAGCTTTCTTT. Encoded protein: CASSLDRVVTEAFF.

The rearrangement joins TRBV5-8 to TRBJ1-2; D perhaps matches TRBD1 (5 bases). This CDR3 has 12 residues. Deletions cut 7 bases from V and 3 bases from J, with 10 bases between. Per germline, CDR1 SGHTS and CDR2 YDEGEE. The CDR3 region is CASGAEYYGYTF. As DNA, the CDR3 is TGTGCCAGCGGGGCGGAGTACTATGGCTACACCTTC.

This clonotype was observed at least ten times. The rearrangement joins TRBV20-1 to TRBJ2-6; D perhaps matches TRBD1 (5 bases). The CDR3 is made up of 14 amino acids. Germline V CDR1 and CDR2: DFQATT, SNEGSKA (reference sequence). Trimming left V 7 bases short and J 0 bases short, with 10 bases between. The CDR3 loop is CSGGQGSGANVLTF. CDR3 in DNA: TGCAGTGGGGGTCAGGGCTCTGGGGCCAACGTCCTGACTTTC.

A few counts support this clonotype. V gene TRBV20-1 combines with J gene TRBJ1-4; D remains unclear. The V and J ends lost 6 bases and 0 bases respectively, with 8 bases between them. The germline CDR1 and CDR2 sequences are DFQATT and SNEGSKA (reference sequence). The CDR3 totals 13 residues. The CDR3 sequence: CSALNATNEKLFF. For the CDR3, the DNA is TGCAGTGCCCTTAACGCAACTAATGAAAAACTGTTTTTT.

This clonotype has more than one count but fewer than ten. The genes are TRBV18 and TRBJ1-1, with D hard to call. Trimming removed 6 bases from V and 8 bases from J, with 16 bases in between. The length of the CDR3 is 13 residues. CDR1 is KGHSH, CDR2 LQKENI, per germline. The CDR3, as DNA: TGTGCCAGCTCTTCGGCGGCCCTTCCCGAAGCTTTCTTT. Protein: CASSSAALPEAFF.

This clonotype was seen many times. V is TRBV6-5 and J is TRBJ2-3; TRBD2 is a possible D gene (6 bases). The CDR3 consists of 13 residues. V was clipped by 6 bases and J by 6 bases, with 13 bases between them. Germline-derived CDR1 and CDR2 are MNHEY and SVGAGI. CDR3 sequence (DNA): TGTGCCAGCAGGACCGGGGGAGTGGATACGCAGTATTTT. Its translation: CASRTGGVDTQYF.

V gene TRBV5-1 combines with J gene TRBJ2-1; D gene ambiguous. The CDR3 has 13 amino acids. Germline CDR1 reads SGHRS; CDR2 reads YFSETQ. Trimming shortened V by 3 bases and J by 6 bases, and 10 bases separated the two germline ends. The CDR3 region is CASSSGPGNEQFF. In nucleotides, the CDR3 is TGCGCCAGCAGCTCAGGACCTGGCAATGAGCAGTTCTTC.

This clonotype has a count of ten or more. The CDR3 spells CASSSPMGRYNEQFF. CDR3 sequence (DNA): TGTGCCAGCAGCTCCCCGATGGGCAGGTACAATGAGCAGTTCTTC. The chain recombines TRBV11-2 with TRBJ2-1; D is unclear. The CDR3 is 15 residues long. CDR1 is SGHAT and CDR2 is FQNNGV in the germline V gene. Trimming removed 4 bases from V and 4 bases from J, with 14 bases in between.

This clonotype showed up just a few times. Written as DNA, the CDR3 is TGCGCCAGCAGCTTGGTCCTAGCGGGGAGCGGAGATACGCAGTATTTT. It is translated as CASSLVLAGSGDTQYF. The chain links TRBV5-1 to TRBJ2-3, with 9 positions matching TRBD2. Germline-derived CDR1 and CDR2 are SGHRS and YFSETQ. The V and J ends lost 0 bases and 5 bases, in that order; junction bases with no gene match: 7. CDR3 length: 16 amino acids.

This clonotype occurred a few times. This rearrangement joins TRBV18 to TRBJ1-6; TRBD1 is a possible D gene (6 bases). V lost 3 bases, J lost 8 bases, and 20 bases lay in between. Germline-derived CDR1 and CDR2 are KGHSH and LQKENI. The CDR3 is 17 residues long. In DNA form, the CDR3 reads TGTGCCAGCTCACCCAGTTCAGGGGATGGGGGCCATTCACCCCTCCACTTT. It translates to CASSPSSGDGGHSPLHF.

This rearrangement joins TRBV21-1 to TRBJ1-5; the table's D call, TRBD1, was not checked against the DNA. TRBV21-1 is deemed a pseudogene. This CDR3 spans 24 amino acids. CDR3 bases: TGTGCCAGCAGCAAAGCGCTGGGTTTCGTACGGGACAGGGAGTTTTGGCGGAGCAATCAGCCCCAGCATTTT. It is translated as CASSKALGFVRDREFWRSNQPQHF.